The entry that follows covers one T cell receptor (beta chain) sequence. Its antigen remains unknown. The table came from immunoSEQ multiplex PCR; TCRdb's copy has only in-frame clones and leaves some out. The sample shows about 48,000 clones, around 87% of them seen only once. The data derive from a study of OX40 agonist ivuxolimab in advanced cancers. Study results and caveats: Expanded clones were, on average, more numerous in CD8+ T cells than in CD4+.

V lost 0 bases and J lost 5, with 16 bases in between. The CDR3 contains 17 residues. Germline V gene sequence: CDR1 WSHSY, CDR2 SAAADI. This receptor was identified in an adult with an advanced solid tumor such as melanoma, head and neck, liver or kidney cancer. This material consisted of CD4+ or CD8+ T cells sorted from blood, taken in a trial of the OX40 agonist ivuxolimab. The rearrangement links TRBV10-2 to TRBJ2-2; D may be TRBD2 (6 bases). CDR3 loop: CASSESMATRGTGELFF. DNA of the CDR3: TGCGCCAGCAGTGAGTCAATGGCCACCCGGGGGACCGGGGAGCTGTTTTTT.